This T cell receptor beta chain was obtained from a study of blood T cell repertoires in COVID-19. The wider study: In each case, the material was cDNA or gDNA derived from T cells, B-cell-depleted T cells, or PBMCs.

Original handling: Cell counts per sample came from amplifying reference gene primers. Here immunoSEQ multiplex PCR was the method, and the copy in TCRdb shows in-frame clones only, minus some. V and J calls and clone size are given by that table; D and trimming were obtained from the DNA. The sample has 200,000 to 250,000 clones, roughly 80% seen once; the top ten hold 6% to 9.5%. Germline V lookup: CDR1 SGHRS, CDR2 YFSETQ. V shed 4 bases, J shed 3 bases, and the junction held 7 bases outside the gene matches. This CDR3 has 14 residues. The chain is built from TRBV5-1 and TRBJ2-7; 7 bases are a match to TRBD1. Sequenced: peripheral blood. The receptor was derived from a woman in her forties or fifties with acute or convalescent COVID-19. The CDR3 protein is CASSSEGALYEQYF. The CDR3 nucleotides read TGCGCCAGCAGCAGTGAGGGGGCCCTCTACGAGCAGTACTTC.